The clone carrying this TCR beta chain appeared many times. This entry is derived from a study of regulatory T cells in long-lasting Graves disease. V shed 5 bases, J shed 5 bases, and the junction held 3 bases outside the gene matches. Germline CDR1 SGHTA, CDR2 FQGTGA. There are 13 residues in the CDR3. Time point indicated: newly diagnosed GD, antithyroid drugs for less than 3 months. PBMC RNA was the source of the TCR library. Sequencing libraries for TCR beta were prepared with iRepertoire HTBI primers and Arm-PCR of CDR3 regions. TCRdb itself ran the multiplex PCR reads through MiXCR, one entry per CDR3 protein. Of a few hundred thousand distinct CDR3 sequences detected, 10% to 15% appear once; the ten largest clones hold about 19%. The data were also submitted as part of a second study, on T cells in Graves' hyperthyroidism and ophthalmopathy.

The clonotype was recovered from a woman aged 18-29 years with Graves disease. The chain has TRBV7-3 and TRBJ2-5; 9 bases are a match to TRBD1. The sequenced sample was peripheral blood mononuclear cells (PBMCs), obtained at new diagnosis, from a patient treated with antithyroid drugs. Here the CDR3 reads CASSRDREETQYF. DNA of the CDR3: TGTGCCAGCAGCCGGGACAGGGAGGAGACCCAGTACTTC.